This entry describes one T cell receptor beta chain. The sample belongs to a study of blood T cells in healthy people across ages. Then a second PCR, running roughly 7 to 11 cycles, was carried out with a sample-barcoded 5' primer and a J-beta primer mix. One entry per CDR3 protein results from TCRdb running MiXCR on the 5' RACE reads. The sample shows just over 800,000 distinct CDR3 sequences, around two thirds of them seen only once. The germline CDR1 and CDR2 sequences are LNHNV and YYDKDF (reference sequence). Trimming removed 1 base from V and 4 bases from J, with 13 bases in between. This CDR3 is built from 15 residues. Staff drew 9 to 10 milliliters of peripheral blood from each donor.

The genes are TRBV15 and TRBJ1-2; unclear D gene. The sequence was obtained from a young man in good health. The sequenced material came from blood. CDR3 in amino acids: CATSRGAGAGYGYTF. In nucleotides, the CDR3 is TGTGCCACCAGCAGAGGGGCCGGCGCCGGCTATGGCTACACCTTC.